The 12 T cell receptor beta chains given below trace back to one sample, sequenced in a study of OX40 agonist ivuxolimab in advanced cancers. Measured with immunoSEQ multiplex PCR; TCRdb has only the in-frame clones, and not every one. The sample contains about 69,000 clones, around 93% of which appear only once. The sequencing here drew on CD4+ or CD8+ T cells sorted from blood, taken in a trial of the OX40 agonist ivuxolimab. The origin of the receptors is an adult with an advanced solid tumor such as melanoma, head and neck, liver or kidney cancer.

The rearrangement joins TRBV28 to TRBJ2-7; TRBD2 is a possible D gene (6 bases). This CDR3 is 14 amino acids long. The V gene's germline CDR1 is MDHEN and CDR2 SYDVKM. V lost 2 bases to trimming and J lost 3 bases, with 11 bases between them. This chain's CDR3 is CASSLTGEFYEQYF. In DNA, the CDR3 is TGTGCCAGCAGTTTAACGGGGGAGTTCTACGAGCAGTACTTC.

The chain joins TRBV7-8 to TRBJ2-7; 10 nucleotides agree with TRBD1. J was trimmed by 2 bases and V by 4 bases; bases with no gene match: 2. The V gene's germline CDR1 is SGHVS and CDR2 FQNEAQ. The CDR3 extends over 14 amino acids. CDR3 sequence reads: CASSSGQGTYEQYF. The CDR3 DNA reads TGTGCCAGCAGCTCGGGACAGGGGACCTACGAGCAGTACTTC.

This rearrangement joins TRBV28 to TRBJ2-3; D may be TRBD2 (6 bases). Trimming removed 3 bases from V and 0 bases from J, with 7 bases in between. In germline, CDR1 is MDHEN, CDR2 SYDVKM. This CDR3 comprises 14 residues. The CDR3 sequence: CASSFAGSTDTQYF. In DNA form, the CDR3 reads TGTGCCAGCAGTTTCGCGGGAAGCACAGATACGCAGTATTTT.

DNA for the CDR3: TGCGCCAGCAGCCAAGATCTGTTGGGATCAGATACGCAGTATTTT. Translated: CASSQDLLGSDTQYF. The rearrangement uses TRBV4-3 and TRBJ2-3; D unresolved. Trimming left V 0 bases short and J 4 bases short, with 11 bases between. The CDR3 runs 15 residues. Germline CDR1 reads LGHNA; CDR2 reads YSLEER.

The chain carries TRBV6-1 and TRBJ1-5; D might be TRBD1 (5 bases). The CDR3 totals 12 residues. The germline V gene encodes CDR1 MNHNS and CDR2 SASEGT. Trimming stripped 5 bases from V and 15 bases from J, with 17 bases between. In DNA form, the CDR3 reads TGTGCCAGCAGTACCCGGGACCTTCGCCGGCATTTT. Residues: CASSTRDLRRHF.

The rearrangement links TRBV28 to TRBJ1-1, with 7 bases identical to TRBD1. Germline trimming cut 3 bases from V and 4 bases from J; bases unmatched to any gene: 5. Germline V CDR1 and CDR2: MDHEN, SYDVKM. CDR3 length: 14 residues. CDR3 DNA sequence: TGTGCCAGCAGTTTCCTCGACAGGGCCACTGAAGCTTTCTTT. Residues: CASSFLDRATEAFF.

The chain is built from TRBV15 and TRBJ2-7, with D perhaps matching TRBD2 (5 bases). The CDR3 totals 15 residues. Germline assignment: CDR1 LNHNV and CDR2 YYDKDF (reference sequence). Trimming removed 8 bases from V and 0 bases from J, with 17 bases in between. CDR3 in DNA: TGTGCCACCGCCCAGGTTCGGGAAGCCTCCTACGAGCAGTACTTC. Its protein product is CATAQVREASYEQYF.

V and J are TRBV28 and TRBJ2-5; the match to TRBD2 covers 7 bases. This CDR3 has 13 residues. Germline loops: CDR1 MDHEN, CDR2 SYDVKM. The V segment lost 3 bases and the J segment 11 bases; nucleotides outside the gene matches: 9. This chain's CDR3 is CASSFRGDYLQYF. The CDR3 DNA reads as TGTGCCAGCAGTTTCCGCGGGGACTATTTGCAGTACTTC.

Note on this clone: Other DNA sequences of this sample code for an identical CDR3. In DNA, the CDR3 is TGTGCCAGCAGCCTGACAGGGGGATCCTACGAGCAGTACTTC. It translates to CASSLTGGSYEQYF. The gene calls are TRBV28 and TRBJ2-7, with 9 bases that match TRBD1. Germline V lookup: CDR1 MDHEN, CDR2 SYDVKM. This CDR3 is built from 14 residues. Trimming at V came to 6 bases and at J to 1 base, leaving 4 bases not matched to a gene. Together with reference TRBV28 and TRBJ2-7, the CDR3 gives the full variable domain: DVKVTQSSRYLVKRTGEKVFLECVQDMDHENMFWYRQDPGLGLRLIYFSYDVKMKEKGDIPEGYSVSREKKERFSLILESASTNQTSMYLCASSLTGGSYEQYFGPGTRLTVT.

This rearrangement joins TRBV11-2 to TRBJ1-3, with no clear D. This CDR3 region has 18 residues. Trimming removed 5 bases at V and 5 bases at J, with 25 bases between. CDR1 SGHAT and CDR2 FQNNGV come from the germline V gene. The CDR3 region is CASSHSYTVVLRRNTIYF. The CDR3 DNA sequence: TGTGCCAGCAGCCACTCATATACAGTGGTTCTGAGGCGAAACACCATATATTTT.

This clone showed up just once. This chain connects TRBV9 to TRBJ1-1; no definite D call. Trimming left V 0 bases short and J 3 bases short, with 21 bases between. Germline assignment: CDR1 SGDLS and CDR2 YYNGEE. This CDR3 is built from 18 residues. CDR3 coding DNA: TGTGCCAGCAGCGTAGGAAATGGGTTGTGGGGATCGGACACTGAAGCTTTCTTT. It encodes CASSVGNGLWGSDTEAFF.

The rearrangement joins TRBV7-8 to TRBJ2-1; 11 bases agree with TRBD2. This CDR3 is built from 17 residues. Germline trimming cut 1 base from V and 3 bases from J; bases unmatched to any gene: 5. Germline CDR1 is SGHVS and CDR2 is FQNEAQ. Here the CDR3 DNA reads TGTGCCAGCAGCTTAGGGCTAGCGGGAGGTTACTACAATGAGCAGTTCTTC. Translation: CASSLGLAGGYYNEQFF.